These 3 T cell receptor beta chains originate from one sample sequenced in a study of cytomegalovirus exposure and HLA in healthy donors. 13 Jbeta primers and 60 Vbeta primers were used for the PCR. The method was immunoSEQ multiplex PCR; TCRdb's version includes in-frame clones alone and lacks a portion of them. This sample has some 150,000 clones, with 77% found just once. Input material: PBMCs. The source is a woman aged 40 to 50 in good health and CMV-seronegative.

This chain uses TRBV5-1 with TRBJ2-1; 10 bases are a match to TRBD1. This CDR3 has 17 amino acids. Per the germline V gene, CDR1 is SGHRS and CDR2 is YFSETQ. V lost 3 bases to trimming and J lost 4 bases; unmatched junction nucleotides: 10. CDR3 loop: CASSSEPPGQGYNEQFF. CDR3 nucleotides: TGCGCCAGCAGCTCGGAGCCGCCGGGACAGGGGTACAATGAGCAGTTCTTC.

J is TRBJ1-2 and V is TRBV6-6; tentative D call: TRBD1 (6 bases). This CDR3 is 14 amino acids long. With 2 bases removed from V and 6 bases from J, the gap between germline ends came to 13 bases. CDR1 is MNHNY, CDR2 SVGAGI, per germline (reference sequence). CDR3 amino acids: CASSYPEPGDGYTF. CDR3 bases: TGTGCCAGCAGTTACCCCGAACCAGGGGATGGCTACACCTTC.

This clone came up a few times. This rearrangement joins TRBV6-5 to TRBJ1-1; TRBD1 is a possible D gene (6 bases). Trimming stripped 2 bases from V and 0 bases from J, with 7 bases between. This CDR3 comprises 14 residues. Germline loops: CDR1 MNHEY, CDR2 SVGAGI. CDR3 in DNA: TGTGCCAGCAGTTACCGACAGGTGAACACTGAAGCTTTCTTT. It translates to CASSYRQVNTEAFF.